This T cell receptor (beta chain) is drawn from a study of T cell repertoires in cytomegalovirus infection. At the level of the study: Public TCR beta signatures were indicative of both CMV infection and a matching HLA type. The study, taken as a whole, reports: Summed frequency of public TCR beta families distinguished CMV carriers with the relevant HLA.

TCRdb redid the calling of the reads with MiXCR, one entry per CDR3 protein. The sample holds hundreds of thousands of distinct CDR3 sequences; about 42% are singletons and the top ten take around two fifths. As regards this clonotype: Its cognate antigen is unknown.

CDR1 and CDR2 from the germline V gene are SGHAT and FQNNGV. The V segment lost 7 bases and the J segment 4 bases; nucleotides outside the gene matches: 9. The CDR3 spans 15 residues. The source was cultured PBMCs, collected from culture after CMV antigen stimulation. The chain links TRBV11-2 to TRBJ1-4; TRBD1 matches at 7 bases. The sequence was collected from a human donor in good health (CMV status not recorded). Some clones in this sample may be carry-over from other donors' samples. The CDR3 sequence: CASTAWGTVNEKLFF. CDR3 DNA sequence: TGTGCCAGCACCGCTTGGGGGACAGTTAATGAAAAACTGTTTTTT.